This T cell receptor (beta chain) is from a study of blood T cell repertoires in COVID-19. Study at large: Sites in the United States, Italy and Spain provided acute and convalescent COVID-19 samples. PBMCs, B-cell-depleted T cells, or T cells provided the cDNA or gDNA that made up the material.

Adults between roughly 18 and 89 years of age took part from fewer than 30 US areas. Methods used by the authors: Amplification with reference gene primers provided the estimates of nucleated cell counts. Sequencing was performed with immunoSEQ multiplex PCR; in TCRdb, only in-frame clones are kept and a portion is missing. Clone size and V and J calls were adopted from that table, with D and trimming inferred from the DNA. The sample lists under 250,000 clones, 88% seen once, with around 3.1% in the top ten. Germline CDR1 reads MNHEY; CDR2 reads SVGAGI. The V segment lost 6 bases and the J segment 4 bases; nucleotides outside the gene matches: 2. CDR3 length: 15 residues.

Sequenced material: PBMCs or T cells enriched from blood (not recorded which). This sequence was found in a woman aged 40 to 50 who had been exposed to COVID-19. The V gene is TRBV6-5, the J gene TRBJ2-1, with 14 bases identical to TRBD2. The CDR3 coding sequence is TGTGCCAGCAGCAGACTAGCGGGGGGGTACAATGAGCAGTTCTTC. Encoded protein: CASSRLAGGYNEQFF.